The clone carrying this T cell receptor beta chain showed up many times. This entry belongs to a study of regulatory T cells in long-lasting Graves disease. According to the study, TCR beta libraries were built with iRepertoire HTBI primers and CDR3-region Arm-PCR. TCRdb recomputed calls from the multiplex PCR reads with MiXCR, one row per CDR3 protein. This table has about 470,000 distinct CDR3 sequences, roughly 20% appearing once. Described time point: persistent/refractory GD, antithyroid drugs over 5 years with positive TRAb. RNA from PBMCs was the source of the TCR library. The CDR3 loop spans 12 amino acids. Deletions cut 4 bases from V and 7 bases from J, with 10 bases between. Germline V lookup: CDR1 MNHNS, CDR2 SASEGT.

This chain connects TRBV6-1 to TRBJ2-5; tentatively, D is TRBD2 (5 bases). The sequencing here drew on peripheral blood mononuclear cells (PBMCs), taken when the disease was refractory, from a patient treated with antithyroid drugs. The receptor was derived from a female donor with Graves disease. The CDR3 sequence is CASSVAGGTQYF. Here the CDR3 DNA reads TGTGCCAGCAGTGTGGCCGGAGGGACCCAGTACTTC.